This T cell receptor (beta chain) was recorded in a study of beta chain features in type 1 diabetes. The V gene's germline CDR1 is SGHVS and CDR2 FNYEAQ. V was clipped by 6 bases and J by 0 bases, with 14 bases between them. This CDR3 region has 15 residues. This clone was counted ten times or more. Expressed TCRB transcripts were sequenced because the isolated RNA had all been reverse transcribed beforehand. Measured with immunoSEQ multiplex PCR; TCRdb has only the in-frame clones, and not every one. The sample carries more than 300,000 clones, approximately 8.2% recorded once. This sequence joins TRBV7-6 and TRBJ1-2; D is unclear. The sequence came from a woman aged 18 to 35 in good health. Source material: central memory CD4+ T cells from blood. The CDR3 is CASRKGARTNYGYTF. DNA for the CDR3: TGTGCCAGCAGAAAAGGAGCACGAACTAACTATGGCTACACCTTC.